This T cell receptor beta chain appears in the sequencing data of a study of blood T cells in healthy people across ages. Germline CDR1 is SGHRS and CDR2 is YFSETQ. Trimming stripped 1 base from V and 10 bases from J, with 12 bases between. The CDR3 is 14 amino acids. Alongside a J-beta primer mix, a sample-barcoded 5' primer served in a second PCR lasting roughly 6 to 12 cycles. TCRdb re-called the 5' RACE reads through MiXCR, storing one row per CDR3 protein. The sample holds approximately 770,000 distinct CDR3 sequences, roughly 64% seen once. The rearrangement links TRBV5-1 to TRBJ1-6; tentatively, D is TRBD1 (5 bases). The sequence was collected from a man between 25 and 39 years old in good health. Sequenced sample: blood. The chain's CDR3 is CASSLRGWDSPLHF. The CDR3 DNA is TGCGCCAGCAGCTTGCGGGGCTGGGACTCACCCCTCCACTTT. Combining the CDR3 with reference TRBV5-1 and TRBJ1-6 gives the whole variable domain KAGVTQTPRYLIKTRGQQVTLSCSPISGHRSVSWYQQTPGQGLQFLFEYFSETQRNKGNFPGRFSGRQFSNSRSEMNVSTLELGDSALYLCASSLRGWDSPLHFGNGTRLTVT.